A single sample is the source of the 32 T cell receptor beta chains below, sequenced in a study of cytomegalovirus exposure and HLA in healthy donors. The PCR was carried out with 60 Vbeta primers and 13 Jbeta primers. Some clones are missing from TCRdb's copy, which holds only in-frame ones; the method was immunoSEQ multiplex PCR. This sample has 150,000 or so clones, with roughly 80% found just once. Source material: PBMCs. Every receptor here comes from a man between 40 and 49 years old in good health and CMV-seronegative.

This clone was picked up a small number of times. This chain connects TRBV6-5 to TRBJ2-1, with TRBD2 identical over 10 bases. J gave up 8 bases and V 11 bases, and 12 bases lay outside the gene matches. The CDR3 has 14 amino acids. Germline loops: CDR1 MNHEY, CDR2 SVGAGI. CDR3: CASRAGGSMDEQFF. The CDR3 nucleotides read TGTGCCTCCCGAGCGGGGGGGTCGATGGATGAGCAGTTCTTC.

V gene TRBV9 combines with J gene TRBJ2-5; 11 bases map to TRBD2. There are 17 residues in the CDR3. Losses at the gene ends were 0 bases for V and 4 bases for J; bases not matched to a gene: 8. Germline CDR1 reads SGDLS; CDR2 reads YYNGEE. CDR3 coding DNA: TGTGCCAGCAGCGTAGACGGTAGCGGGGGGGCCGGAGAGACCCAGTACTTC. Translation gives CASSVDGSGGAGETQYF.

The genes are TRBV28 and TRBJ1-5; D gene uncertain. V lost 5 bases, J lost 4 bases, and 12 bases lay in between. Germline values: CDR1 MDHEN, CDR2 SYDVKM. The CDR3 runs 14 residues. This CDR3 reads CASSQTALNQPQHF. CDR3 nucleotides: TGTGCCAGCAGTCAAACAGCTCTTAATCAGCCCCAGCATTTT.

This chain links TRBV10-3 with TRBJ2-1, with 11 nucleotides matching TRBD2. The CDR3 contains 15 residues. J gave up 4 bases and V 5 bases, and 4 bases lay outside the gene matches. Germline lookup yields CDR1 ENHRY and CDR2 SYGVKD. This CDR3 is CAISTTSGGYNEQFF. The CDR3 coding sequence is TGTGCCATCAGTACCACTAGCGGGGGATACAATGAGCAGTTCTTC.

This chain connects TRBV19 to TRBJ2-3; 8 nucleotides agree with TRBD1. This CDR3 has 14 residues. Trimming at V came to 5 bases and at J to 7 bases, leaving 8 bases not matched to a gene. Germline CDR1 is LNHDA and CDR2 is SQIVND (reference sequence). CDR3 protein: CASSPLTGANTQYF. The CDR3 DNA is TGTGCCAGTAGTCCCCTGACAGGGGCAAATACGCAGTATTTT.

On this clone itself: The sample contains more than one DNA sequence encoding this CDR3. The chain joins TRBV20-1 to TRBJ2-5; no firm D call. Gene TRBJ2-7 matches the end of the DNA better, so the J call may be wrong. The germline gives CDR1 DFQATT, CDR2 SNEGSKA (reference sequence). This CDR3 has 10 amino acids. The CDR3 loop is CSARSYEQYF. The CDR3 coding sequence is TGCAGTGCTAGAAGCTACGAGCAGTACTTC.

Note on this clone: Other DNA sequences in the sample encode the same CDR3. This rearrangement joins TRBV13 to TRBJ1-1; 7 bases agree with TRBD1. The germline gives CDR1 PRHDT, CDR2 FYEKMQ (reference sequence). J gave up 0 bases and V 3 bases, and 1 base lay outside the gene matches. The CDR3 covers 14 residues. The CDR3 DNA reads as TGTGCCAGCAGCTTGGACAGGATGAACACTGAAGCTTTCTTT. It codes for CASSLDRMNTEAFF.

V is TRBV19 and J is TRBJ1-6; 7 bases align to TRBD1. Germline values: CDR1 LNHDA, CDR2 SQIVND (reference sequence). The J segment lost 10 bases and the V segment lost 5 bases, leaving 5 bases of the junction unmatched. This CDR3 has 13 amino acids. The CDR3 spells CASSDRELSPLHF. In nucleotides, the CDR3 is TGTGCCAGTAGTGACAGGGAGCTGTCACCCCTCCACTTT.

The chain combines TRBV6-1 with TRBJ2-3, with TRBD2 matching over 9 bases. V lost 3 bases to trimming and J lost 6 bases; unmatched junction nucleotides: 7. CDR1 is MNHNS, CDR2 SASEGT, per germline. The CDR3 has 15 residues. The CDR3 nucleotides are TGTGCCAGCAGTGAGGGCGGGGGGGCCTGGGATACGCAGTATTTT. Amino acids: CASSEGGGAWDTQYF.

The V gene is TRBV6-5, the J gene TRBJ2-5, with D perhaps TRBD2 (6 bases). This CDR3 is 13 amino acids long. Trimming shortened V by 4 bases and J by 7 bases, and 13 bases separated the two germline ends. Germline assignment: CDR1 MNHEY and CDR2 SVGAGI. DNA for the CDR3: TGTGCCAGCAGTTGGGGGGTTTCGGGGACCCAGTACTTC. Protein product: CASSWGVSGTQYF.

The chain uses TRBV2 and TRBJ1-5; D perhaps matches TRBD1 (5 bases). The ends were cut back, 8 bases at V and 1 base at J, with 21 bases in the middle. The V gene's germline CDR1 is SNHLY and CDR2 FYNNEI. The CDR3 has 17 residues. The CDR3 sequence: CASSSSGGPRSNQPQHF. As DNA, the CDR3 is TGTGCCAGCTCTTCGTCCGGGGGTCCCCGCAGCAATCAGCCCCAGCATTTT. The entire variable domain, with the rest obtained from reference TRBV2 and TRBJ1-5, is as follows: EPEVTQTPSHQVTQMGQEVILRCVPISNHLYFYWYRQILGQKVEFLVSFYNNEISEKSEIFDDQFSVERPDGSNFTLKIRSTKLEDSAMYFCASSSSGGPRSNQPQHFGDGTRLSIL.

This rearrangement joins TRBV7-8 to TRBJ2-2; D possibly corresponds to TRBD1 (6 bases). The CDR3 length is 18 residues. Germline V gene sequence: CDR1 SGHVS, CDR2 FQNEAQ. Trimming pared 4 bases from V and 3 bases from J, leaving 21 bases between. The CDR3 DNA sequence: TGTGCCAGCAGCTCCATCTCCCCTTACAGGGTTTACACCGGGGAGCTGTTTTTT. Amino acid sequence: CASSSISPYRVYTGELFF.

The CDR3 region has the DNA TGCGCCAGCAGCTGGACAGGGGGCACGTACGAGCAGTACTTC. Translation gives CASSWTGGTYEQYF. This chain uses TRBV5-1 with TRBJ2-7, with TRBD1 matching over 11 bases. This CDR3 has 14 amino acids. Germline loops: CDR1 SGHRS, CDR2 YFSETQ. V was pared by 3 bases and J by 4 bases, with 3 bases of the junction left unmatched.

This clone has just a few counts. This chain uses TRBV5-1 with TRBJ2-3, with D uncertain. Germline CDR1 reads SGHRS; CDR2 reads YFSETQ. The CDR3 runs to 14 residues. Trimming took 0 bases from V and 3 from J, leaving 8 bases between them. CDR3 residues: CASSLVAGTDTQYF. Written as DNA, the CDR3 is TGCGCCAGCAGCTTGGTGGCCGGGACAGATACGCAGTATTTT.

This chain links TRBV7-8 with TRBJ2-4; 8 bases are shared with TRBD2. Losses at the gene ends were 8 bases for V and 15 bases for J; bases not matched to a gene: 15. Per germline, CDR1 SGHVS and CDR2 FQNEAQ. The CDR3 loop spans 13 amino acids. As DNA, the CDR3 is TGTGCCAGCGCGCTCGACCCGGGGGGGGATACGTACTTC. Translating it yields CASALDPGGDTYF.

The chain couples TRBV7-6 to TRBJ2-4, with D perhaps TRBD2 (5 bases). Germline V gives CDR1 SGHVS, CDR2 FNYEAQ. Trimming shortened V by 5 bases and J by 3 bases, and 26 bases separated the two germline ends. The CDR3 covers 19 residues. The CDR3 reads CASSKYPLRDAAGKNIQYF. The CDR3, as DNA: TGTGCCAGCAGCAAATATCCCCTAAGAGACGCGGCGGGCAAAAACATTCAGTACTTC.

This clone has a handful of counts. The gene calls are TRBV9 and TRBJ2-7; 10 bases agree with TRBD1. The CDR3 spans 14 residues. V lost 4 bases to trimming and J lost 3 bases; unmatched junction nucleotides: 4. The germline CDR1 and CDR2 sequences are SGDLS and YYNGEE. The CDR3 loop reads CASSSGTGVYEQYF. CDR3 bases: TGTGCCAGCAGCAGCGGGACAGGGGTCTACGAGCAGTACTTC.

This clone turned up a few times. This chain connects TRBV11-2 to TRBJ2-7; tentative D call: TRBD2 (5 bases). Germline CDR1 reads SGHAT; CDR2 reads FQNNGV. CDR3 length: 12 amino acids. V was pared by 7 bases and J by 3 bases, with 10 bases between. The CDR3 coding sequence is TGTGCCAGCAATAGAGGGAGCTACGAGCAGTACTTC. This codes for CASNRGSYEQYF.

V gene TRBV7-7 combines with J gene TRBJ2-5; 13 bases fit TRBD2. This CDR3 has 18 residues. The J segment lost 5 bases and the V segment lost 5 bases, leaving 14 bases of the junction unmatched. Germline values: CDR1 SSHAT, CDR2 FNYEAQ (reference sequence). For the CDR3, the DNA is TGTGCCAGCAGCGCCAACCCCACTAGCGGGGGGGCCCTGGAGACCCAGTACTTC. This encodes CASSANPTSGGALETQYF.

About this clone: The identical CDR3 is also encoded by other nucleotide sequences in the sample. This chain connects TRBV28 to TRBJ2-7; no clear D gene. The V end was cut by 2 bases, the J end by 3 bases, with 5 bases between. CDR1 and CDR2 (germline): MDHEN, SYDVKM. This CDR3 spans 12 amino acids. The chain's CDR3 is CASSLRGYEQYF. The CDR3 nucleotides read TGTGCCAGCAGTTTACGAGGCTACGAGCAGTACTTC.

The gene calls are TRBV15 and TRBJ2-3; TRBD2 is a possible D gene (5 bases). Germline lookup yields CDR1 LNHNV and CDR2 YYDKDF (reference sequence). Trimming left V 1 base short and J 0 bases short, with 5 bases between. CDR3 length: 14 amino acids. As DNA, the CDR3 is TGTGCCACCAGCAGAGGGACTAGCACAGATACGCAGTATTTT. Translation gives CATSRGTSTDTQYF. Together with reference TRBV15 and TRBJ2-3, the CDR3 gives the full variable domain: DAMVIQNPRYQVTQFGKPVTLSCSQTLNHNVMYWYQQKSSQAPKLLFHYYDKDFNNEADTPDNFQSRRPNTSFCFLDIRSPGLGDTAMYLCATSRGTSTDTQYFGPGTRLTVL.

This chain connects TRBV5-1 to TRBJ2-2, with a weak D call TRBD1 (8 bases). Germline V CDR1 and CDR2: SGHRS, YFSETQ. This CDR3 comprises 17 residues. Trimming left V 4 bases short and J 7 bases short, with 23 bases between. The DNA of the CDR3 is TGCGCCAGCAGCCCGGGACAGGAAGCGACTAGCCACGGGGAGCTGTTTTTT. Translating it yields CASSPGQEATSHGELFF.

This clone was counted between two and nine times. The chain carries TRBV5-1 and TRBJ1-1, with 9 bases fitting TRBD1. CDR3 length equals 14 residues. Per germline, CDR1 SGHRS and CDR2 YFSETQ. V shed 0 bases, J shed 7 bases, and the junction held 4 bases outside the gene matches. The CDR3, as DNA: TGCGCCAGCAGCTTGGAGGGGACAGGGATTGAAGCTTTCTTT. Translating gives CASSLEGTGIEAFF.

The chain has TRBV30 and TRBJ1-1, with 7 bases aligning to TRBD1. Germline loops: CDR1 GTSNPN, CDR2 SVGIG (reference sequence). With 4 bases clipped from V and 5 bases from J, the junction kept 4 bases outside the gene matches. This CDR3 has 12 residues. The CDR3 sequence is CAWNRGWTEAFF. Written as DNA, the CDR3 is TGTGCCTGGAACAGGGGATGGACTGAAGCTTTCTTT.

As concerns this clone: The junction does not match germline at one end; this may be a read error. This chain links TRBV5-6 with TRBJ2-7; 8 nucleotides match TRBD1. The CDR3 is 15 residues long. Germline CDR1 is SGHDT and CDR2 is YYEEEE. For the CDR3, the DNA is TGTGCCGGCAGCCCTTTGGGGGGACAGGACTACGAGCAGTACTTC. It encodes CAGSPLGGQDYEQYF.

This clone occurred a few times. The chain employs TRBV28 and TRBJ1-5; D may be TRBD1 (6 bases). Trimming took off 6 bases at V and 6 bases at J, with 18 bases between the two ends. The CDR3 contains 15 residues. Per the germline V gene, CDR1 is MDHEN and CDR2 is SYDVKM. CDR3 sequence: CASSPPTGGAQPQHF. CDR3 nucleotide sequence: TGTGCCAGCAGCCCTCCGACCGGGGGGGCTCAGCCCCAGCATTTT. The whole variable domain, filled in from reference TRBV28 and TRBJ1-5, reads DVKVTQSSRYLVKRTGEKVFLECVQDMDHENMFWYRQDPGLGLRLIYFSYDVKMKEKGDIPEGYSVSREKKERFSLILESASTNQTSMYLCASSPPTGGAQPQHFGDGTRLSIL.

The chain couples TRBV6-1 to TRBJ1-2, with D maybe TRBD1 (6 bases). CDR3 length equals 13 residues. Per the germline V gene, CDR1 is MNHNS and CDR2 is SASEGT. V lost 10 bases, J lost 2 bases, and 14 bases lay in between. The CDR3 coding sequence is TGTGCCACCCAAGTAGGGGGAAACTATGGCTACACCTTC. It encodes CATQVGGNYGYTF.

V gene TRBV7-6 combines with J gene TRBJ2-1, with D perhaps matching TRBD1 (5 bases). The CDR3 totals 13 residues. Trimming took off 2 bases at V and 5 bases at J, with 7 bases between the two ends. The germline V gene has CDR1 SGHVS and CDR2 FNYEAQ. The CDR3 here is CASSLLQDNEQFF. CDR3 nucleotide sequence: TGTGCCAGCAGCTTACTACAGGACAATGAGCAGTTCTTC.

The chain uses TRBV27 and TRBJ2-6; 8 bases match TRBD1. Germline CDR1 is MNHEY and CDR2 is SMNVEV (reference sequence). Trimming at V came to 4 bases and at J to 0 bases, leaving 8 bases not matched to a gene. The CDR3 has 18 residues. The CDR3 reads CASSSPGQGGSGANVLTF. The CDR3 region has the DNA TGTGCCAGCAGTTCCCCCGGACAGGGCGGCTCTGGGGCCAACGTCCTGACTTTC.

The rearrangement joins TRBV9 to TRBJ2-3; D is unclear. The CDR3 contains 16 residues. Germline assignment: CDR1 SGDLS and CDR2 YYNGEE. Between the trimmed V and J ends, which lost 0 bases and 0 bases, there was a span of 11 bases. In DNA, the CDR3 is TGTGCCAGCAGCGTAGGTCTCGTTACTAGCACAGATACGCAGTATTTT. Protein sequence: CASSVGLVTSTDTQYF.

The chain links TRBV19 to TRBJ2-7, with D maybe TRBD2 (5 bases). The V and J ends lost 2 bases and 1 base respectively, with 12 bases between them. Germline V gene lookup returns CDR1 LNHDA and CDR2 SQIVND (reference sequence). The CDR3 covers 15 residues. The CDR3 DNA reads TGTGCCAGTAGTATAAAACGAGGGCCTTCCTACGAGCAGTACTTC. Translating it yields CASSIKRGPSYEQYF.

This clone has only one observation. A junction boundary mismatches the germline segment, possibly from a read error. The gene calls are TRBV7-9 and TRBJ1-1; the D is unclear. The CDR3 extends over 12 amino acids. CDR1 SEHNR and CDR2 FQNEAQ come from the germline V gene (reference sequence). The CDR3 sequence: CSSSRATVEAFF. The CDR3 region has the DNA TGTTCCAGCAGCCGAGCGACGGTTGAAGCTTTCTTT.